The clone carrying this T cell receptor (beta chain) was seen at least ten times. Its target is not known. Each CDR3 protein gets one entry after TCRdb re-called the reads with MiXCR. The data contain around 300,000 distinct CDR3 sequences, more than 8% of them singletons. This record belongs to a study of T cell repertoires in cytomegalovirus infection. Study context: In public TCR beta signatures, there were indications of both CMV infection and matching HLA type. General study points: HLA-C-restricted CMV-specific TCR beta clonotypes prevailed in the ex vivo response.

J gave up 5 bases and V 5 bases, and 7 bases lay outside the gene matches. Germline lookup yields CDR1 SGHTA and CDR2 FQGNSA. This CDR3 contains 14 residues. The V and J genes are TRBV7-2 and TRBJ2-7, with 9 positions matching TRBD1. The receptor was isolated from a human donor in good health (CMV status not recorded). Some clones in this sample may be carry-over from other donors' samples. Material for sequencing was PBMCs. The CDR3 here is CASSVGQGLHEQYF. The CDR3 bases are TGTGCCAGCAGCGTAGGACAGGGGCTGCACGAGCAGTACTTC.